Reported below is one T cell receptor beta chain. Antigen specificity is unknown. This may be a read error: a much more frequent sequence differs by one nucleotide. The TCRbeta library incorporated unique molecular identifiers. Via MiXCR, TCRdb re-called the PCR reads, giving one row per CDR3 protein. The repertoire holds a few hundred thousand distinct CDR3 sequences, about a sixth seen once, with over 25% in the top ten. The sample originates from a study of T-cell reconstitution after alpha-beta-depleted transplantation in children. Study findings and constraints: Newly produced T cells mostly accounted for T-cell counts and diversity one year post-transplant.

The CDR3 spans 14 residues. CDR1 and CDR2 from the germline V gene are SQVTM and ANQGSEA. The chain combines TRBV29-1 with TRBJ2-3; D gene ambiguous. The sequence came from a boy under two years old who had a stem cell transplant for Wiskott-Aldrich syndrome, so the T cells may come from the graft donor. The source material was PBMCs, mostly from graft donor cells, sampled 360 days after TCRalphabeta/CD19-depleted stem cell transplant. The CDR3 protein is CSVEGWTRTDAQYF. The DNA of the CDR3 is TGCAGCGTTGAAGGGTGGACGCGCACAGATGCGCAGTATTTT.